What follows are 21 T cell receptor beta chains derived from one specimen sequenced in a study of cytomegalovirus exposure and HLA in healthy donors. Profiled with immunoSEQ multiplex PCR; TCRdb holds only in-frame clones, not every one. The sample has 52,000 or so clones, roughly 89% seen once. The sample was PBMCs. The source of these receptors is a woman aged 18-30 years in good health and CMV-seronegative.

This chain uses TRBV7-8 with TRBJ2-5; perhaps TRBD2 as D (6 bases). Deletions cut 3 bases from V and 4 bases from J, with 12 bases between. The germline V gene has CDR1 SGHVS and CDR2 FQNEAQ. This CDR3 has 14 residues. CDR3 sequence reads: CASSFWGVGETQYF. The CDR3 DNA sequence: TGTGCCAGCAGCTTCTGGGGGGTCGGAGAGACCCAGTACTTC.

This rearrangement joins TRBV5-1 to TRBJ1-1; D uncertain. Trimming removed 0 bases from V and 4 bases from J, with 7 bases in between. CDR1 is SGHRS, CDR2 YFSETQ, per germline. The CDR3 is 13 amino acids. The CDR3 DNA follows: TGCGCCAGCAGCTTGGCCTATGGCACTGAAGCTTTCTTT. Its translation is CASSLAYGTEAFF.

The rearrangement links TRBV28 to TRBJ1-2, with D unclear. This CDR3 contains 14 residues. The V end was cut by 10 bases, the J end by 2 bases, with 17 bases between. Germline CDR1 and CDR2: MDHEN and SYDVKM. The CDR3 DNA reads as TGTGCCACCCAATGGGCGGGCGGGAACTATGGCTACACCTTC. It is translated as CATQWAGGNYGYTF.

This chain's CDR3 is CAWSASSGTQYF. The CDR3, as DNA: TGTGCCTGGAGTGCCAGCTCGGGGACCCAGTACTTC. The J gene is TRBJ2-5, the V gene TRBV30; the D is unclear. The CDR3 extends over 12 amino acids. Germline lookup yields CDR1 GTSNPN and CDR2 SVGIG (reference sequence). Trimming took off 1 base at V and 7 bases at J, with 10 bases between the two ends.

This chain uses TRBV11-2 with TRBJ1-1; D perhaps matches TRBD1 (6 bases). This CDR3 comprises 16 residues. Germline V gene data show CDR1 as SGHAT and CDR2 as FQNNGV. Trimming shortened V by 5 bases and J by 1 base, and 17 bases separated the two germline ends. CDR3 DNA sequence: TGTGCCAGCAGCGACCCACAGGGCACGACGAACACTGAAGCTTTCTTT. Protein sequence: CASSDPQGTTNTEAFF.

V gene TRBV19 combines with J gene TRBJ2-2; D possibly corresponds to TRBD1 (5 bases). There are 16 residues in the CDR3. V lost 6 bases and J 1 base, leaving 15 bases between the germline ends. Germline CDR1 reads LNHDA; CDR2 reads SQIVND (reference sequence). The CDR3 region is CASSRLGAVNTGELFF. DNA for the CDR3: TGTGCCAGTAGCAGATTAGGGGCAGTGAACACCGGGGAGCTGTTTTTT.

The J gene is TRBJ2-1, the V gene TRBV25-1, with D perhaps TRBD2 (5 bases). Germline V gene lookup returns CDR1 MGHDK and CDR2 SYGVNS. V lost 5 bases and J 7 bases, leaving 15 bases between the germline ends. This CDR3 region has 14 residues. As DNA, the CDR3 is TGTGCCAGCAGTCCCACCTCCCTAGCAAATGAGCAGTTCTTC. Translating gives CASSPTSLANEQFF.

This sequence joins TRBV11-3 and TRBJ2-7, with TRBD2 matching 12 bases. Germline V gene lookup returns CDR1 SGHNT and CDR2 YENEEA. The length of the CDR3 is 16 residues. V gave up 5 bases and J gave up 4 bases; unmatched junction bases: 9. CDR3 in DNA: TGTGCCAGCAGCCGCGACTCTAGCGGGGGGGAATACGAGCAGTACTTC. As protein: CASSRDSSGGEYEQYF. Full variable domain (outside the CDR3, taken from reference TRBV11-3 and TRBJ2-7): EAGVVQSPRYKIIEKKQPVAFWCNPISGHNTLYWYLQNLGQGPELLIRYENEEAVDDSQLPKDRFSAERLKGVDSTLKIQPAELGDSAVYLCASSRDSSGGEYEQYFGPGTRLTVT.

This clone was seen only once. CDR3 sequence: CASSSPETGGSGLFF. CDR3 nucleotide sequence: TGTGCCAGCAGCTCGCCGGAGACAGGGGGCTCGGGACTGTTTTTT. The chain has TRBV9 and TRBJ1-4, with 10 positions matching TRBD1. CDR3 size: 15 residues. The trim removed 4 bases at V and 13 bases at J, leaving 13 bases unmatched. The germline CDR1 and CDR2 sequences are SGDLS and YYNGEE. Looking up the rest from reference TRBV9 and TRBJ1-4 gives the full variable domain: DSGVTQTPKHLITATGQRVTLRCSPRSGDLSVYWYQQSLDQGLQFLIQYYNGEERAKGNILERFSAQQFPDLHSELNLSSLELGDSALYFCASSSPETGGSGLFFGSGTQLSVL.

This clone was recorded only once. The gene calls are TRBV6-4 and TRBJ2-1; D is unresolved. V was clipped by 3 bases and J by 5 bases, with 8 bases between them. Germline CDR1 MRHNA, CDR2 SNTAGT. The CDR3 has 13 residues. The CDR3 coding sequence is TGTGCCAGCAGTGAGACAACACACAATGAGCAGTTCTTC. This codes for CASSETTHNEQFF.

The chain carries TRBV12-5 and TRBJ2-3; 12 positions match TRBD2. V dropped 8 bases and J dropped 3; count of bases not matched to a gene: 12. This CDR3 region has 17 residues. Germline CDR1 LGHNT, CDR2 FRNRAP. CDR3 bases: TGTGCTAGTCGACCCAGGGCTAGCGGGGGGGCAACAGATACGCAGTATTTT. It encodes CASRPRASGGATDTQYF. Full variable domain (remainder filled in from reference TRBV12-5 and TRBJ2-3): DARVTQTPRHKVTEMGQEVTMRCQPILGHNTVFWYRQTMMQGLELLAYFRNRAPLDDSGMPKDRFSAEMPDATLATLKIQPSEPRDSAVYFCASRPRASGGATDTQYFGPGTRLTVL.

This chain uses TRBV19 with TRBJ1-1, with D perhaps matching TRBD1 (5 bases). The germline gives CDR1 LNHDA, CDR2 SQIVND (reference sequence). The CDR3 loop spans 14 amino acids. V was trimmed by 7 bases and J by 1 base, leaving 13 bases between them. CDR3 sequence (DNA): TGTGCCAGTACCCAGGGAGGGTCGAACACTGAAGCTTTCTTT. The encoded protein is CASTQGGSNTEAFF.

The CDR3 nucleotides read TGTGCCAGCAGATGGTCCGGAGGCACTGAAGCTTTCTTT. Translating it yields CASRWSGGTEAFF. The chain is built from TRBV27 and TRBJ1-1; D is unclear. This CDR3 spans 13 amino acids. In germline, CDR1 is MNHEY, CDR2 SMNVEV (reference sequence). Deletions cut 6 bases from V and 4 bases from J, with 12 bases between.

This chain joins TRBV7-2 and TRBJ1-2; D is perhaps TRBD1 (6 bases). Trimming took 5 bases from V and 5 from J, leaving 18 bases between them. CDR1 and CDR2 (germline): SGHTA, FQGNSA. The CDR3 contains 15 residues. As DNA, the CDR3 is TGTGCCAGCAGCCTTCCCTCATGGGGGCCGTATGGCTACACCTTC. The encoded protein is CASSLPSWGPYGYTF.

This clone showed up just once. The chain is built from TRBV29-1 and TRBJ2-3, with D perhaps matching TRBD2 (6 bases). This CDR3 contains 15 residues. Germline assignment: CDR1 SQVTM and CDR2 ANQGSEA. Trimming pared 5 bases from V and 0 bases from J, leaving 15 bases between. The CDR3 coding sequence is TGCAGCGTTCCGGCTAGCGCCCTAAGCACAGATACGCAGTATTTT. It is translated as CSVPASALSTDTQYF.

The chain links TRBV5-4 to TRBJ2-1; 13 bases fit TRBD2. Germline V gene sequence: CDR1 SGHNT, CDR2 YYREEE (reference sequence). V gave up 4 bases and J gave up 6 bases; unmatched junction bases: 4. The CDR3 loop spans 15 amino acids. CDR3 loop: CASSRLAGGPNEQFF. CDR3 sequence (DNA): TGTGCCAGCAGCAGACTAGCGGGAGGCCCCAATGAGCAGTTCTTC.

In this sample, this clone turned up once. The chain links TRBV13 to TRBJ1-2, with a tentative D call TRBD1 (5 bases). Trimming removed 8 bases at V and 4 bases at J, with 11 bases between. The CDR3 is 12 residues long. CDR1 PRHDT and CDR2 FYEKMQ come from the germline V gene (reference sequence). The CDR3 loop is CASVGASYGYTF. DNA of the CDR3: TGTGCCAGCGTAGGGGCTAGCTATGGCTACACCTTC.

The J gene is TRBJ2-3, the V gene TRBV21-1; TRBD2 was called by the table and not checked on the DNA. TRBV21-1 is shown as a pseudogene. The CDR3 spans 15 residues. CDR3: CASSKWEGSIDTQYF. The DNA for the CDR3 is TGTGCCAGCAGCAAATGGGAGGGGTCGATTGATACGCAGTATTTT.

The chain carries TRBV13 and TRBJ2-5; no reliable D call. Germline V gene sequence: CDR1 PRHDT, CDR2 FYEKMQ (reference sequence). V was trimmed by 4 bases and J by 2 bases, leaving 8 bases between them. This CDR3 contains 13 residues. This CDR3 reads CASSSELQETQYF. Here the CDR3 DNA reads TGTGCCAGCAGCTCGGAGCTTCAAGAGACCCAGTACTTC.

The chain has TRBV5-4 and TRBJ2-3; a weak D match, TRBD2 (7 bases). Germline CDR1 is SGHNT and CDR2 is YYREEE (reference sequence). This CDR3 is 15 amino acids long. Deletions cut 2 bases from V and 3 bases from J, with 13 bases between. In nucleotides, the CDR3 is TGTGCCAGCAGCTTTGGTCGGGGGGCAACAGATACGCAGTATTTT. Its protein is CASSFGRGATDTQYF.

In this sample, this clone turned up once. The CDR3, as DNA: TGTGCCAGCCGCGGGAGCGGGGCCAATGAGCAGTTCTTC. Protein: CASRGSGANEQFF. The rearrangement uses TRBV11-3 and TRBJ2-1; 7 nucleotides agree with TRBD2. The CDR3 runs to 13 residues. CDR1 and CDR2 from the germline V gene are SGHNT and YENEEA. The V segment lost 8 bases and the J segment 6 bases; nucleotides outside the gene matches: 7.